The present T cell receptor (beta chain) was sequenced within a study of shared clonotypes between healthy human individuals. Only in-frame clones appear in the TCRdb table, and some are missing; sequencing was by immunoSEQ multiplex PCR. The repertoire holds 450,000 to 600,000 clones, roughly 78% seen once, with roughly 12% in the top ten. The receptor was derived from a woman in her forties in good health. Some clones in this sample may be carry-over from other donors' samples. The sample was PBMCs.

Here the CDR3 reads CASSLPREISEQYF. The CDR3, as DNA: TGTGCCAGCAGTTTACCCCGAGAGATTTCCGAGCAGTACTTC. The chain uses TRBV28 and TRBJ2-7; D is unclear. CDR1 MDHEN and CDR2 SYDVKM come from the germline V gene. V was clipped by 2 bases and J by 6 bases, with 14 bases between them. This CDR3 has 14 residues.